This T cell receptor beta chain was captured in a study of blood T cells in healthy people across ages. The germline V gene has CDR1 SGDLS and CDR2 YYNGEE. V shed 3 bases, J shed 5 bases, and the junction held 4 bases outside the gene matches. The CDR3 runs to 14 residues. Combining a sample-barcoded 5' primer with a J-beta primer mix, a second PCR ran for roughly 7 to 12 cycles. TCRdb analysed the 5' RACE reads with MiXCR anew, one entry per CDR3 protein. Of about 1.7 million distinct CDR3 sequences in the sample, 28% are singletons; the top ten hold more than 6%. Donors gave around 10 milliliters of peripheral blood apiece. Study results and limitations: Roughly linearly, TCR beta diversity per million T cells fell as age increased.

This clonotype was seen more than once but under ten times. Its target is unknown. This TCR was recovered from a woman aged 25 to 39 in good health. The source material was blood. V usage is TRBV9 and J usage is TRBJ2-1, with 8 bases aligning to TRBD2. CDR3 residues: CASSAGGPNNEQFF. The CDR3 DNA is TGTGCCAGCAGCGCGGGAGGGCCCAACAATGAGCAGTTCTTC.